The 20 T cell receptor beta chains in this list originate from one sample, sequenced in a study of blood T cell repertoires in COVID-19. TCRdb's copy holds only in-frame clones and misses some; the assay was immunoSEQ multiplex PCR. The sample includes about 350,000 clones, approximately 90% of them seen just once. The sequencing sample was made of peripheral blood. The receptors shown here come from a woman aged 18-29 years who had recovered from COVID-19.

The chain links TRBV7-9 to TRBJ2-3; 7 bases line up with TRBD2. V was clipped by 2 bases and J by 2 bases; unmatched bases: 7. This CDR3 has 16 amino acids. Per the germline V gene, CDR1 is SEHNR and CDR2 is FQNEAQ (reference sequence). DNA for the CDR3: TGTGCCAGCAGCTTAATGGCTAGCGGAATCACAGATACGCAGTATTTT. It encodes CASSLMASGITDTQYF. The full variable domain, in which reference TRBV7-9 and TRBJ2-3 provide the parts outside the CDR3, is DTGVSQNPRHKITKRGQNVTFRCDPISEHNRLYWYRQTLGQGPEFLTYFQNEAQLEKSRLLSDRFSAERPKGSFSTLEIQRTEQGDSAMYLCASSLMASGITDTQYFGPGTRLTVL.

The chain is built from TRBV6-2 or TRBV6-3 and TRBJ2-3; 7 nucleotides align to TRBD2. The germline CDR1 and CDR2 sequences are MNHEY and SVGEGT. The CDR3 length is 14 residues. With 3 bases clipped from V and 8 bases from J, the junction kept 8 bases outside the gene matches. CDR3 residues: CASSYSRGDGTQYF. CDR3 bases: TGTGCCAGCAGTTATTCCCGGGGGGATGGTACGCAGTATTTT.

This chain links TRBV6-1 with TRBJ2-7; 8 bases are shared with TRBD2. This CDR3 contains 15 residues. Losses at the gene ends were 1 base for V and 5 bases for J; bases not matched to a gene: 7. Germline loops: CDR1 MNHNS, CDR2 SASEGT. For the CDR3, the DNA is TGTGCCAGCAGTGAAGTCGGGGGGGGAGTCCACGAGCAGTACGTC. This translates into CASSEVGGGVHEQYV.

V and J are TRBV19 and TRBJ2-3; 13 bases agree with TRBD2. The CDR3 runs 20 residues. Trimming at V came to 0 bases and at J to 3 bases, leaving 12 bases not matched to a gene. Germline CDR1 LNHDA, CDR2 SQIVND (reference sequence). The CDR3 here is CASSIDLRTSGSRGTDTQYF. Here the CDR3 DNA reads TGTGCCAGTAGTATAGATCTTCGGACTAGCGGGAGCCGTGGTACAGATACGCAGTATTTT.

This chain joins TRBV7-8 and TRBJ1-1, with D possibly TRBD1 on 5 matching bases. The length of the CDR3 is 15 residues. V lost 5 bases to trimming and J lost 5 bases, with 18 bases between them. CDR1 is SGHVS and CDR2 is FQNEAQ in the germline V gene. CDR3 nucleotides: TGTGCCAGCAGCCGAGACGTATGGGGCCGGACTGAAGCTTTCTTT. Its translation is CASSRDVWGRTEAFF.

The chain combines TRBV9 with TRBJ1-3; TRBD1 is a possible D gene (6 bases). V lost 4 bases and J 0 bases, leaving 11 bases between the germline ends. This CDR3 spans 15 amino acids. Germline V gene data show CDR1 as SGDLS and CDR2 as YYNGEE. CDR3 DNA: TGTGCCAGCAGCAGGGGGGGCTCCTCTGGAAACACCATATATTTT. Translation: CASSRGGSSGNTIYF.

The chain has TRBV7-2 and TRBJ1-1; no definite D call. Per the germline V gene, CDR1 is SGHTA and CDR2 is FQGNSA. The CDR3 loop spans 14 amino acids. The V gene lost 1 base and the J gene lost 4 bases, with 10 bases spanning the gap. The CDR3 sequence: CASSLGHLSTEAFF. For the CDR3, the DNA is TGTGCCAGCAGCTTAGGACACCTATCCACTGAAGCTTTCTTT.

The rearrangement links TRBV24-1 to TRBJ1-1; D is undetermined. V lost 7 bases and J lost 3, with 11 bases in between. Germline assignment: CDR1 KGHDR and CDR2 SFDVKD. CDR3 size: 13 residues. CDR3 sequence (DNA): TGTGCCACCAGCGCGGCGAGGGACACTGAAGCTTTCTTT. Translation: CATSAARDTEAFF.

The chain recombines TRBV9 with TRBJ1-2; D unresolved. CDR3 length: 13 residues. The ends were cut back, 1 base at V and 1 base at J, with 5 bases in the middle. Looked up from germline, CDR1 is SGDLS and CDR2 is YYNGEE. CDR3 sequence (DNA): TGTGCCAGCAGCGTAATTAGTAACTATGGCTACACCTTC. It translates to CASSVISNYGYTF.

This chain uses TRBV5-6 with TRBJ2-3; 11 bases line up with TRBD2. Germline CDR1 reads SGHDT; CDR2 reads YYEEEE. The trim removed 5 bases at V and 3 bases at J, leaving 5 bases unmatched. The CDR3 loop spans 15 amino acids. The CDR3 reads CASRQTSGSTDTQYF. The CDR3 DNA follows: TGTGCCAGCAGACAAACTAGCGGGAGTACAGATACGCAGTATTTT.

The V call is TRBV18, the J call TRBJ2-1; 9 bases line up with TRBD2. CDR1 and CDR2 from the germline V gene are KGHSH and LQKENI. V was clipped by 1 base and J by 1 base; unmatched bases: 5. This CDR3 spans 17 amino acids. The CDR3 coding sequence is TGTGCCAGCTCACCACGGCGTAGCGGGGGTTCCTACAATGAGCAGTTCTTC. Protein: CASSPRRSGGSYNEQFF.

The chain has TRBV7-2 and TRBJ2-3; D might be TRBD2 (6 bases). The V and J ends lost 5 bases and 10 bases respectively, with 19 bases between them. Germline V gene data show CDR1 as SGHTA and CDR2 as FQGNSA. The CDR3 runs to 14 residues. The CDR3 sequence is CASSLRREFPAQYF. The CDR3 DNA reads as TGTGCCAGCAGCCTCCGACGGGAGTTTCCGGCGCAGTATTTT.

J is TRBJ2-3 and V is TRBV6-4; 10 bases are shared with TRBD1. V shed 3 bases, J shed 4 bases, and the junction held 1 base outside the gene matches. The germline V gene has CDR1 MRHNA and CDR2 SNTAGT. This CDR3 has 14 amino acids. The CDR3 DNA is TGTGCCAGCAGTGAAGGACAGGGGGCAGATACGCAGTATTTT. Residues: CASSEGQGADTQYF.

This clone was seen just once. The rearrangement joins TRBV19 to TRBJ1-2; a possible D gene is TRBD1 (6 bases). V dropped 7 bases and J dropped 4 bases, with 13 bases sitting between them. The CDR3 runs 13 residues. CDR1 is LNHDA, CDR2 SQIVND, per germline (reference sequence). The CDR3 DNA is TGTGCCAGTAATTCGGGGGGGCCCTATGGCTACACCTTC. It encodes CASNSGGPYGYTF.

The chain uses TRBV5-3 and TRBJ1-5, with a weak D call TRBD1 (5 bases). TRBV5-3 is given ORF status, its function remaining uncertain. This CDR3 spans 17 amino acids. Trimming left V 3 bases short and J 6 bases short, with 22 bases between. CDR3 region: CARSSAQGSLDCQPQHF. The CDR3 coding sequence is TGTGCCAGAAGCTCCGCCCAGGGTTCCTTGGATTGTCAGCCCCAGCATTTT.

This clone has a handful of counts. This chain links TRBV9 with TRBJ1-5; 8 bases line up with TRBD1. Unmatched junction bases numbered 10, after V lost 0 bases and J lost 2 bases. Per germline, CDR1 SGDLS and CDR2 YYNGEE. This CDR3 contains 18 residues. CDR3 protein: CASSVARGHVLCNQPQHF. The CDR3 DNA sequence: TGTGCCAGCAGCGTAGCCAGGGGGCATGTTTTATGCAATCAGCCCCAGCATTTT.

The rearrangement joins TRBV7-9 to TRBJ2-3; 7 bases agree with TRBD1. Germline trimming cut 4 bases from V and 4 bases from J; bases unmatched to any gene: 14. The CDR3 has 17 amino acids. From germline, CDR1 is SEHNR and CDR2 FQNEAQ (reference sequence). CDR3 coding DNA: TGTGCCAGCAGCTCCTTCGGGCCGACAGGGTTAGCAGATACGCAGTATTTT. Encoded protein: CASSSFGPTGLADTQYF.

The genes are TRBV19 and TRBJ2-3; 13 bases match TRBD2. Germline trimming cut 10 bases from V and 6 bases from J; bases unmatched to any gene: 10. Germline CDR1 and CDR2: LNHDA and SQIVND (reference sequence). The CDR3 has 15 amino acids. The CDR3 DNA is TGTGCCACCGCGCGACTAGCGGGAGGTCGGGATACGCAGTATTTT. Amino acid sequence: CATARLAGGRDTQYF.

This chain uses TRBV7-9 with TRBJ2-5; 7 bases agree with TRBD2. CDR3 length equals 14 residues. CDR1 is SEHNR, CDR2 FQNEAQ, per germline (reference sequence). V shed 2 bases, J shed 4 bases, and the junction held 4 bases outside the gene matches. The CDR3 reads CASSLPASGETQYF. The DNA for the CDR3 is TGTGCCAGCAGCTTACCGGCTAGCGGAGAGACCCAGTACTTC. The variable domain in full, with the rest retrieved from reference TRBV7-9 and TRBJ2-5, is DTGVSQNPRHKITKRGQNVTFRCDPISEHNRLYWYRQTLGQGPEFLTYFQNEAQLEKSRLLSDRFSAERPKGSFSTLEIQRTEQGDSAMYLCASSLPASGETQYFGPGTRLLVL.

V usage is TRBV7-9 and J usage is TRBJ1-5; D is uncertain. The germline gives CDR1 SEHNR, CDR2 FQNEAQ (reference sequence). The length of the CDR3 is 17 residues. Trimming removed 5 bases from V and 1 base from J, with 18 bases in between. CDR3 in DNA: TGTGCCAGCAGCCCTGAAGGGAAACCGGGAAGCAATCAGCCCCAGCATTTT. This translates into CASSPEGKPGSNQPQHF.